Below, 22 T cell receptor beta chains from the same sample are listed, as sequenced in a study of T cells in Graves' hyperthyroidism and ophthalmopathy. RNA transcripts gave rise to amplified TCR beta CDR3 regions. The TCR CDR3 first-round RT-PCR relied on the HTBI primer set. TCRdb re-called the multiplex PCR reads with MiXCR, one entry per CDR3 protein. Of about 690,000 distinct CDR3 sequences in the sample, approximately 15% were seen once. The sample taken for sequencing was blood. Receptors were obtained from a man aged 50 to 60 with Graves' hyperthyroidism.

The chain links TRBV2 to TRBJ2-1; 9 bases fit TRBD1. CDR3 length: 16 residues. The germline V gene has CDR1 SNHLY and CDR2 FYNNEI. The J segment lost 6 bases and the V segment lost 6 bases, leaving 12 bases of the junction unmatched. Here the CDR3 reads CASRDTGTGIGNEQFF. The CDR3 DNA follows: TGTGCCAGCAGGGACACCGGGACAGGGATCGGCAATGAGCAGTTCTTC.

This clonotype was found a few times. The chain employs TRBV20-1 and TRBJ2-4, with D unclear. This CDR3 region has 13 residues. Germline CDR1 and CDR2: DFQATT and SNEGSKA (reference sequence). V was trimmed by 0 bases and J by 7 bases, leaving 10 bases between them. CDR3 sequence: CSAREYVRNIQYF. The CDR3 DNA follows: TGCAGTGCTAGAGAGTATGTGAGGAACATTCAGTACTTC.

At least ten counts were recorded for this clonotype. The chain links TRBV3-1 to TRBJ1-5, with TRBD1 matching over 8 bases. Germline loops: CDR1 LGHDT, CDR2 YNNKEL (reference sequence). The V gene end was trimmed by 1 base and the J gene end by 9 bases; junction bases not matched to a gene: 5. The CDR3 length is 14 residues. The CDR3 reads CASSQAGRGRPQHF. In DNA form, the CDR3 reads TGTGCCAGCAGCCAAGCTGGCAGGGGGCGGCCCCAGCATTTT.

The chain joins TRBV19 to TRBJ1-6; D is unclear. Germline assignment: CDR1 LNHDA and CDR2 SQIVND (reference sequence). CDR3 length equals 15 residues. The V end lost 3 bases, the J end lost 5 bases, and 11 bases lay between the germline ends. The CDR3 here is CASSMEGGDNSPLHF. CDR3 nucleotides: TGTGCCAGTAGTATGGAAGGCGGAGATAATTCACCCCTCCACTTT.

This clonotype was counted many times. This chain joins TRBV15 and TRBJ1-2, with D possibly being TRBD1 (5 bases). CDR3 length equals 13 residues. Germline V gene lookup returns CDR1 LNHNV and CDR2 YYDKDF (reference sequence). V dropped 1 base and J dropped 7 bases, with 10 bases sitting between them. CDR3 in DNA: TGTGCCACCAGCAGAGTTAAACAGGCTGGCTACACCTTC. Amino acids: CATSRVKQAGYTF.

Note on this clonotype: This may come from a read error, since a much larger clone is one base off. CDR3 in amino acids: CASSPSNPEVFGTGAFF. The CDR3 DNA sequence: TGTGCCAGCAGCCCCTCCAATCCCGAAGTTTTCGGCACTGGAGCTTTCTTT. V usage is TRBV11-1 and J usage is TRBJ1-1; D gene unclear. Germline values: CDR1 SGHAT, CDR2 FQDESV (reference sequence). The CDR3 sequence is 17 residues long.

This clonotype has just one count. At one of its ends the junction is not consistent with the germline gene, which may arise from a read error. CDR3 loop: CASSQEGAGYRYTF. CDR3 DNA sequence: TGCGCCAGCAGCCAAGAGGGAGCCGGCTATCGCTACACCTTC. The chain is built from TRBV4-1 and TRBJ1-2; D is unclear. In germline, CDR1 is MGHRA, CDR2 YSYEKL. The CDR3 length is 14 residues.

This chain uses TRBV19 with TRBJ2-7, with D unclear. V was cut by 4 bases and J by 3 bases, with 13 bases left in between. CDR1 and CDR2 (germline): LNHDA, SQIVND (reference sequence). The CDR3 contains 14 residues. The CDR3 DNA reads TGTGCCAGTAGTAGTACAGAATCGGTCTACGAGCAGTACTTC. This sequence encodes CASSSTESVYEQYF.

In this sample, this clonotype turned up many times. The chain uses TRBV2 and TRBJ2-1; D not certain. The germline gives CDR1 SNHLY, CDR2 FYNNEI. The ends were cut back, 5 bases at V and 4 bases at J, with 6 bases in the middle. This CDR3 has 12 amino acids. The CDR3 DNA reads TGTGCCAGCAGTAATCAGTACAATGAGCAGTTCTTC. Its translation is CASSNQYNEQFF.

Ten or more counts support this clonotype. This rearrangement joins TRBV25-1 to TRBJ2-3, with D possibly being TRBD1 (6 bases). Trimming removed 4 bases at V and 7 bases at J, with 9 bases between. The CDR3 runs to 12 residues. Looked up from germline, CDR1 is MGHDK and CDR2 is SYGVNS. The CDR3 region is CASSGQGYTQYF. CDR3 nucleotides: TGTGCCAGCAGTGGGCAGGGGTATACGCAGTATTTT. The variable domain in full, completed from reference TRBV25-1 and TRBJ2-3, reads EADIYQTPRYLVIGTGKKITLECSQTMGHDKMYWYQQDPGMELHLIHYSYGVNSTEKGDLSSESTVSRIRTEHFPLTLESARPSHTSQYLCASSGQGYTQYFGPGTRLTVL.

Many counts were recorded for this clonotype. This chain uses TRBV19 with TRBJ2-1; 10 nucleotides match TRBD2. The junction had 11 bases not matched to a gene; V was cut back by 5 bases and J by 7 bases. CDR1 and CDR2 (germline): LNHDA, SQIVND (reference sequence). The CDR3 loop spans 16 amino acids. CDR3 protein: CASSPEREGRRNEQFF. As DNA, the CDR3 is TGTGCCAGTAGTCCCGAGCGGGAGGGCCGGCGTAATGAGCAGTTCTTC.

The chain recombines TRBV12-3 or TRBV12-4 with TRBJ2-3; 9 nucleotides line up with TRBD2. The V and J ends lost 3 bases and 8 bases, in that order; junction bases with no gene match: 6. This CDR3 has 14 residues. The CDR3 DNA is TGTGCCAGCAGTTTTGGCGGGAGGGGAGGTACGCAGTATTTT. This codes for CASSFGGRGGTQYF.

The chain couples TRBV5-1 to TRBJ2-7; the D call may be TRBD1 or TRBD2 (6 bases each). Germline V gene data show CDR1 as SGHRS and CDR2 as YFSETQ. The CDR3 loop spans 15 amino acids. The CDR3 is CSSSLANGGTYEQYF. The CDR3 coding sequence is TGCAGCAGCAGCTTGGCGAACGGGGGCACCTACGAGCAGTACTTC.

The V gene is TRBV7-9, the J gene TRBJ2-6, with D tentatively TRBD1 (6 bases). The CDR3 has 16 residues. V was cut by 5 bases and J by 3 bases, with 14 bases left in between. Looked up from germline, CDR1 is SEHNR and CDR2 is FQNEAQ (reference sequence). The CDR3 here is CASSPYRVGGANVLTF. The DNA for the CDR3 is TGTGCCAGCAGCCCGTACAGGGTCGGTGGGGCCAACGTCCTGACTTTC. The complete variable domain, with remaining parts taken from reference TRBV7-9 and TRBJ2-6, reads DTGVSQNPRHKITKRGQNVTFRCDPISEHNRLYWYRQTLGQGPEFLTYFQNEAQLEKSRLLSDRFSAERPKGSFSTLEIQRTEQGDSAMYLCASSPYRVGGANVLTFGAGSRLTVL.

This clonotype was recorded at least ten times. This rearrangement joins TRBV12-3 or TRBV12-4 to TRBJ2-7; D is uncertain. The CDR3 covers 12 residues. V lost 6 bases and J lost 4, with 10 bases in between. Here the CDR3 reads CASRGVWYEQYF. CDR3 nucleotides: TGTGCCAGCAGAGGAGTCTGGTACGAGCAGTACTTC.

This clonotype was seen ten or more times. V is TRBV28 and J is TRBJ1-1; D gene ambiguous. Germline V gene sequence: CDR1 MDHEN, CDR2 SYDVKM. There are 10 residues in the CDR3. Trimming shortened V by 0 bases and J by 11 bases, and 4 bases separated the two germline ends. This CDR3 is CASSLWWAFF. The DNA of the CDR3 is TGTGCCAGCAGTTTATGGTGGGCTTTCTTT. The whole variable domain, remainder taken from reference TRBV28 and TRBJ1-1, is DVKVTQSSRYLVKRTGEKVFLECVQDMDHENMFWYRQDPGLGLRLIYFSYDVKMKEKGDIPEGYSVSREKKERFSLILESASTNQTSMYLCASSLWWAFFGQGTRLTVV.

This clonotype was detected ten times or more. The chain has TRBV7-2 and TRBJ2-3; a possible D gene is TRBD2 (5 bases). This CDR3 contains 13 residues. Germline-derived CDR1 and CDR2 are SGHTA and FQGNSA. The germline V and J ends were trimmed by 5 bases and 10 bases, with 16 bases remaining between them. The CDR3 nucleotides read TGTGCCAGCAGCCTAACCTACCCCGGGGCGCAGTATTTT. This codes for CASSLTYPGAQYF.

This clonotype was counted only a few times. The chain carries TRBV9 and TRBJ2-7, with TRBD2 as a possible D gene (5 bases). With 2 bases removed from V and 2 bases from J, the gap between germline ends came to 11 bases. Germline lookup yields CDR1 SGDLS and CDR2 YYNGEE. The CDR3 consists of 14 residues. The CDR3 region is CASSVEGRPYEQYF. CDR3 coding DNA: TGTGCCAGCAGCGTCGAGGGAAGGCCCTACGAGCAGTACTTC.

This sequence joins TRBV6-1 and TRBJ1-1, with TRBD1 matching 9 bases. This CDR3 spans 18 amino acids. V lost 7 bases to trimming and J lost 1 base; unmatched junction nucleotides: 16. The germline gives CDR1 MNHNS, CDR2 SASEGT. DNA for the CDR3: TGTGCCAGCACTTCCCGGGACAGGGAACGTGAGGCGAACACTGAAGCTTTCTTT. As protein: CASTSRDREREANTEAFF.

The chain links TRBV27 to TRBJ2-1; 7 bases match TRBD2. The CDR3 has 14 residues. Germline CDR1 MNHEY, CDR2 SMNVEV (reference sequence). V shed 3 bases, J shed 7 bases, and the junction held 6 bases outside the gene matches. The chain's CDR3 is CASSFRGGWNEQFF. Here the CDR3 DNA reads TGTGCCAGCAGTTTTCGCGGGGGATGGAATGAGCAGTTCTTC.

In this sample, this clonotype turned up many times. The chain's CDR3 is CASTLFVGGSNEKLFF. CDR3 bases: TGTGCCAGCACCCTTTTTGTCGGGGGGTCTAATGAAAAACTGTTTTTT. This sequence joins TRBV2 and TRBJ1-4, with D perhaps TRBD1 (5 bases). The CDR3 runs 16 residues. The V end lost 7 bases, the J end lost 3 bases, and 18 bases lay between the germline ends. Germline V gene lookup returns CDR1 SNHLY and CDR2 FYNNEI.

This clonotype has only a few counts. The chain has TRBV6-1 and TRBJ2-7; D is possibly TRBD1 (5 bases). This CDR3 spans 13 amino acids. Trimming took off 7 bases at V and 2 bases at J, with 12 bases between the two ends. Germline-derived CDR1 and CDR2 are MNHNS and SASEGT. The CDR3 DNA reads TGTGCCAGCACAAGCAGGGTTACCTACGAGCAGTACTTC. Its protein product is CASTSRVTYEQYF.